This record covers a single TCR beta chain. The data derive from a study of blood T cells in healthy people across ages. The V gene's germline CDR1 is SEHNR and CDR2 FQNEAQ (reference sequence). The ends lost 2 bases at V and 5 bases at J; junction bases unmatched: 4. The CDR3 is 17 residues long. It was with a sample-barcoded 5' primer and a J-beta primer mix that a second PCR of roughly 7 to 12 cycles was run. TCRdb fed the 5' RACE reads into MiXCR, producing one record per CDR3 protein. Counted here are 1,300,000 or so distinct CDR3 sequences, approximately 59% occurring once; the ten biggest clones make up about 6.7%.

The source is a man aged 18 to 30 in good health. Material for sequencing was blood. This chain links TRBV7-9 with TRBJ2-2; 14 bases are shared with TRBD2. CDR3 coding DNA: TGTGCCAGCAGCTTAACCGGACTAGCGGGAGGAACCGGGGAGCTGTTTTTT. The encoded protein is CASSLTGLAGGTGELFF.